This record looks at one TCR beta chain sequence and its context. Its antigen is undetermined. The sample is drawn from a study of cytomegalovirus exposure and HLA in healthy donors. 60 Vbeta and 13 Jbeta primers were used in PCR. TCRdb's copy holds only in-frame clones and misses some; the assay was immunoSEQ multiplex PCR. Among a few hundred thousand clones listed, roughly 81% were seen once. The CDR3 has 17 residues. V lost 0 bases to trimming and J lost 3 bases, with 19 bases between them. Germline loops: CDR1 SGHRS, CDR2 YFSETQ. Study-wide points: Within an earlier analysis, most TCR beta V segments proved productive either about 90% or about 30% of the time.

Each donor was healthy, and each was a bone marrow donor. The chain recombines TRBV5-1 with TRBJ2-7, with D maybe TRBD1 (7 bases). Sequencing input: PBMCs. This clonotype originated in a woman in her 40s in good health and CMV-seropositive. DNA of the CDR3: TGCGCCAGCAGCTTGGCCTCAGGGGGGCCGCGAATCTACGAGCAGTACTTC. This encodes CASSLASGGPRIYEQYF.